This entry lists 12 T cell receptor beta chains sequenced from one sample in a study of T cells in Graves' hyperthyroidism and ophthalmopathy. It was RNA transcripts that yielded the amplified TCR beta CDR3 regions. The primer set for the first-round RT-PCR of the TCR CDR3 was HTBI. TCRdb re-derived calls from the multiplex PCR reads in MiXCR, one entry per CDR3 protein. The sample holds hundreds of thousands of distinct CDR3 sequences; approximately 15% are singletons and the top ten take roughly 5.5%. The sample taken for sequencing was blood. These TCRs come from a woman aged 25 to 39 with Graves' hyperthyroidism that later progressed to Graves' ophthalmopathy.

Ten or more counts support this clonotype. This sequence joins TRBV19 and TRBJ2-1, with D perhaps given as TRBD1 or TRBD2 (5 bases each). Trimming took 3 bases from V and 2 from J, leaving 11 bases between them. CDR3 length: 15 residues. Per germline, CDR1 LNHDA and CDR2 SQIVND (reference sequence). Here the CDR3 DNA reads TGTGCCAGTAGTATCGGGGCAGGAACCTACAATGAGCAGTTCTTC. It codes for CASSIGAGTYNEQFF.

This clonotype occurred many times. The chain couples TRBV28 to TRBJ1-2, with D uncertain. Germline V gene sequence: CDR1 MDHEN, CDR2 SYDVKM. Trimming removed 6 bases at V and 8 bases at J, with 10 bases between. The CDR3 runs 11 residues. This CDR3 reads CASSRTGGYTF. Here the CDR3 DNA reads TGTGCCAGCAGCCGGACCGGGGGCTACACCTTC.

The J gene is TRBJ2-1, the V gene TRBV18; D gene ambiguous. The CDR3 runs to 15 residues. Trimming shortened V by 5 bases and J by 0 bases, and 11 bases separated the two germline ends. Germline lookup yields CDR1 KGHSH and CDR2 LQKENI. The chain's CDR3 is CASSERVSSYNEQFF. CDR3 nucleotide sequence: TGTGCCAGCTCAGAGCGCGTGAGCTCCTACAATGAGCAGTTCTTC.

This clonotype has at least ten counts. The chain recombines TRBV10-3 with TRBJ1-5; 10 nucleotides align to TRBD1. J gave up 5 bases and V 2 bases, and 3 bases lay outside the gene matches. Per germline, CDR1 ENHRY and CDR2 SYGVKD. This CDR3 has 15 residues. The CDR3 loop is CAISESGQGDQPQHF. The CDR3 DNA follows: TGTGCCATCAGTGAGAGCGGACAGGGGGATCAGCCCCAGCATTTT.

This chain links TRBV10-3 with TRBJ2-1; D is perhaps TRBD2 (6 bases). V lost 7 bases and J lost 9, with 10 bases in between. The germline gives CDR1 ENHRY, CDR2 SYGVKD. The CDR3 has 11 amino acids. In DNA form, the CDR3 reads TGTGCCATCACGAGTAGCGGTGAGCAGTTCTTC. Translation: CAITSSGEQFF.

This clonotype has more than one count but fewer than ten. A much larger clone differs by one base, so this may be a read error. The CDR3, as DNA: TGTGCCAGCAGTGTCGGCGAGCAGTACTTC. Protein: CASSVGEQYF. V is TRBV2 and J is TRBJ2-7; D not certain. Germline V CDR1 and CDR2: SNHLY, FYNNEI. V was shortened by 4 bases and J by 6 bases, with 4 bases between the two germline ends. The CDR3 covers 10 residues.

V usage is TRBV10-3 and J usage is TRBJ1-4, with a tentative D call TRBD1 (5 bases). CDR3 size: 17 residues. Germline CDR1 ENHRY, CDR2 SYGVKD. Between the trimmed V and J ends, which lost 3 bases and 3 bases, there was a span of 17 bases. The CDR3 sequence is CAISDPGGQGPNEKLFF. The CDR3 region has the DNA TGTGCCATCAGTGACCCGGGAGGTCAGGGCCCTAATGAAAAACTGTTTTTT.

This clonotype was seen at least ten times. This sequence joins TRBV20-1 and TRBJ2-7, with a weak D call TRBD2 (6 bases). V gave up 3 bases and J gave up 0 bases, with 12 bases separating them. Germline assignment: CDR1 DFQATT and CDR2 SNEGSKA (reference sequence). The CDR3 sequence is 14 residues long. The CDR3 sequence: CSASLGGSSYEQYF. For the CDR3, the DNA is TGCAGTGCTAGCTTGGGGGGAAGCTCCTACGAGCAGTACTTC.

The sample holds a few counts of this clonotype. The V call is TRBV24-1, the J call TRBJ2-2, with D unresolved. The CDR3 has 14 residues. The V end was cut by 9 bases, the J end by 2 bases, with 12 bases between. CDR1 KGHDR and CDR2 SFDVKD come from the germline V gene. The CDR3 coding sequence is TGTGCCACCGAGGCCGAGAAAAACACCGGGGAGCTGTTTTTT. Protein sequence: CATEAEKNTGELFF.

In regard to this clonotype: A much larger clonotype is one base distant, so this may be a read error. This chain links TRBV10-3 with TRBJ1-1; D is unclear. There are 14 residues in the CDR3. The germline CDR1 and CDR2 sequences are ENHRY and SYGVKD. V was shortened by 0 bases and J by 4 bases, with 9 bases between the two germline ends. CDR3 sequence (DNA): TGTGCCATCAGTGAGTCCCACGGCACCACTGAAGCTTTCTTT. Translated, it gives CAISESHGTTEAFF.

This clonotype came up many times. V usage is TRBV7-2 and J usage is TRBJ2-1, with unresolved D. The CDR3 runs to 13 residues. CDR1 SGHTA and CDR2 FQGNSA come from the germline V gene. Trimming pared 4 bases from V and 1 base from J, leaving 5 bases between. The CDR3, as DNA: TGTGCCAGCAGCTCCCGTTCCTACAATGAGCAGTTCTTC. Translated, it gives CASSSRSYNEQFF.

The V call is TRBV19, the J call TRBJ2-3, with 9 bases fitting TRBD1. Trimming took 5 bases from V and 5 from J; bases not matched to a gene: 8. Germline lookup yields CDR1 LNHDA and CDR2 SQIVND (reference sequence). This CDR3 has 15 residues. Written as DNA, the CDR3 is TGTGCCAGTAGTTACACCGGGACAGGGAGAGATACGCAGTATTTT. Its protein is CASSYTGTGRDTQYF.